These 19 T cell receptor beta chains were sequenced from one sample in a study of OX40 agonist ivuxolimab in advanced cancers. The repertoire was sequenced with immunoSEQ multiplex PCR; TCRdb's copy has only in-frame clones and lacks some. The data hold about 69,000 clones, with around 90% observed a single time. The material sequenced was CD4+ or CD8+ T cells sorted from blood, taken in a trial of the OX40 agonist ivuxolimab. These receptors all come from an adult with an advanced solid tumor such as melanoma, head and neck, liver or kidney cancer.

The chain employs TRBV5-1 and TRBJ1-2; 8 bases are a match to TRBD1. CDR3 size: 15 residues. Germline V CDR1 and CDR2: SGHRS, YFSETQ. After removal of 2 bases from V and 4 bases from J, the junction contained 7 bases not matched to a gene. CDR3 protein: CASSFGQGAGYGYTF. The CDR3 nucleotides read TGCGCCAGCAGCTTCGGTCAGGGGGCAGGCTATGGCTACACCTTC.

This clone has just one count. The CDR3 DNA reads TGTGCCAGCAGCTTATTGGGGGCAGATACGCAGTATTTT. Translated: CASSLLGADTQYF. V and J are TRBV7-9 and TRBJ2-3; D might be TRBD1 or TRBD2, each matching 5 bases. This CDR3 is 13 amino acids long. V lost 2 bases and J lost 4, with 7 bases in between. The V gene's germline CDR1 is SEHNR and CDR2 FQNEAQ (reference sequence).

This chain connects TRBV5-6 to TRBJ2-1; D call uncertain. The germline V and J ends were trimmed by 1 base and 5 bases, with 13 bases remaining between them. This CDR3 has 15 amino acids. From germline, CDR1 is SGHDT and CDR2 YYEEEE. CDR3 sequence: CASSLRSLIDNEQFF. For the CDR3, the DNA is TGTGCCAGCAGCTTGCGGTCCCTCATCGACAATGAGCAGTTCTTC.

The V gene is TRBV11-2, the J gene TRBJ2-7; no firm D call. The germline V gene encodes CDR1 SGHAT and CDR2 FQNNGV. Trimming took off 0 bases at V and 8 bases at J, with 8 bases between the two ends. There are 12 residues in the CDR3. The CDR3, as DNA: TGTGCCAGCAGCTTAGATAACCCTCAGCAGTACTTC. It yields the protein CASSLDNPQQYF.

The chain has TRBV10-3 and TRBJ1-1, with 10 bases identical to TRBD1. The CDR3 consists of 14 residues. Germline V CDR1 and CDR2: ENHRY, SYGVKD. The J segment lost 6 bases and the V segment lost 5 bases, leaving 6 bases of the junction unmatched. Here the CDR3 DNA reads TGTGCCATCAGTAGCCTGGGACAGGGGTCTGAAGCTTTCTTT. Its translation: CAISSLGQGSEAFF.

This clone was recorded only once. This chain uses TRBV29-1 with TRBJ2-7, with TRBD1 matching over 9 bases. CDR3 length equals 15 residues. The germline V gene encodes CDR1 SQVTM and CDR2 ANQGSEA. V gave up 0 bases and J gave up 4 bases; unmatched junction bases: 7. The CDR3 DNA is TGCAGCGTTGAAGATCGGGGGACAGGGAGATACGAGCAGTACTTC. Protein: CSVEDRGTGRYEQYF.

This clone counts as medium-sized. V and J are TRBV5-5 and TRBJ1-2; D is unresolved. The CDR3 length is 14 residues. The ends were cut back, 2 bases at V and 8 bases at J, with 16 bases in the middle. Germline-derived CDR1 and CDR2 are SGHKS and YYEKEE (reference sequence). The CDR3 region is CASSLAQQVSGYTF. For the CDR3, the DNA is TGTGCCAGCAGCTTAGCCCAGCAGGTTTCCGGCTACACCTTC.

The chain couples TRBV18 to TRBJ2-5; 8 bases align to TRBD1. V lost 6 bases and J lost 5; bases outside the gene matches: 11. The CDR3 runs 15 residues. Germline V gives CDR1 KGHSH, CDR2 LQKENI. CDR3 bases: TGTGCCAGCTCCCAAAACCCGGACAGGGTTGAGACCCAGTACTTC. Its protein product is CASSQNPDRVETQYF.

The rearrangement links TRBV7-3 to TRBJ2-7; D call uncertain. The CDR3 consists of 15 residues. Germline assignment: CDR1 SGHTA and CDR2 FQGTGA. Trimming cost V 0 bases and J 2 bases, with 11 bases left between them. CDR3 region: CASSLTTGPTYEQYF. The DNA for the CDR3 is TGTGCCAGCAGCTTAACCACGGGCCCCACCTACGAGCAGTACTTC.

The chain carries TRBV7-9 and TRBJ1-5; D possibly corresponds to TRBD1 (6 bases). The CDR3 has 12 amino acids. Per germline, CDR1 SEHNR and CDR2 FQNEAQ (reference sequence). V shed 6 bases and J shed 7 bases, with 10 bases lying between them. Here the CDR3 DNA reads TGTGCCAGCAGGAAGGGGGGACAGCCCCAGCATTTT. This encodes CASRKGGQPQHF.

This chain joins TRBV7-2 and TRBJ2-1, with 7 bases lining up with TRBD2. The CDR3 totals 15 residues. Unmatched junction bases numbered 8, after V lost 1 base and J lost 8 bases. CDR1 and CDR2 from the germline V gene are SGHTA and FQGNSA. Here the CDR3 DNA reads TGTGCCAGCAGCTTAGATGGCGGGAGTTTGGATGAGCAGTTCTTC. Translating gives CASSLDGGSLDEQFF.

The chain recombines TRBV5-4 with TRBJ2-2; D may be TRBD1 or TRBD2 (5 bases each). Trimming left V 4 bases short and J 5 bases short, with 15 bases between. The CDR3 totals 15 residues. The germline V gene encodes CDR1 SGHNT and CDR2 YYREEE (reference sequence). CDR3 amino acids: CASSRTGTTTGELFF. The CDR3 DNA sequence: TGTGCCAGCAGCCGGACCGGGACGACGACCGGGGAGCTGTTTTTT.

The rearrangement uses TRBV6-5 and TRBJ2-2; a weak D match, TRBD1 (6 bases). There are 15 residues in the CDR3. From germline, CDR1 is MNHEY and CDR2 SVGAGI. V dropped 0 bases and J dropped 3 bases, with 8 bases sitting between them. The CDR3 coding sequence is TGTGCCAGCAGTTACTCCAACAGGGACACCGGGGAGCTGTTTTTT. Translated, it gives CASSYSNRDTGELFF.

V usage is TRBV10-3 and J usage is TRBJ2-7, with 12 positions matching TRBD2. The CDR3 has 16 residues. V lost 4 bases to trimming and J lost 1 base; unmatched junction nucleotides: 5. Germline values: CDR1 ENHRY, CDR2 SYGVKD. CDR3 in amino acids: CAISARLAGASYEQYF. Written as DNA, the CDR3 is TGTGCCATCAGTGCCCGACTAGCGGGAGCGTCCTACGAGCAGTACTTC.

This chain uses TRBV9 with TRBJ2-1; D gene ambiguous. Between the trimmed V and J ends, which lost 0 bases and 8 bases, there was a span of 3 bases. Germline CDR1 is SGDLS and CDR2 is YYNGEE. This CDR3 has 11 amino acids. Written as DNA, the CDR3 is TGTGCCAGCAGCGTAGAGGATGAGCAGTTCTTC. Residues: CASSVEDEQFF. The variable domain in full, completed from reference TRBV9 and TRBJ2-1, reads DSGVTQTPKHLITATGQRVTLRCSPRSGDLSVYWYQQSLDQGLQFLIQYYNGEERAKGNILERFSAQQFPDLHSELNLSSLELGDSALYFCASSVEDEQFFGPGTRLTVL.

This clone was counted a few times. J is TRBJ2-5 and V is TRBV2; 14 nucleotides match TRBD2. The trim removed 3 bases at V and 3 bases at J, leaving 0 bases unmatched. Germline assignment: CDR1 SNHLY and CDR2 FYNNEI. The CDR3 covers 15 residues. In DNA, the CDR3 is TGTGCCAGCAGTGAGGGACTAGCGGGAGAAGAGACCCAGTACTTC. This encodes CASSEGLAGEETQYF.

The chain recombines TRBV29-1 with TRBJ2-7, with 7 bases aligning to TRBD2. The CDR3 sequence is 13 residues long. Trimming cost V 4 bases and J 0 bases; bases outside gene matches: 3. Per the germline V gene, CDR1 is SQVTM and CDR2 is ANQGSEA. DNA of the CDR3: TGCAGCGTTGTTCTAGCGGCCTCCTACGAGCAGTACTTC. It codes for CSVVLAASYEQYF.

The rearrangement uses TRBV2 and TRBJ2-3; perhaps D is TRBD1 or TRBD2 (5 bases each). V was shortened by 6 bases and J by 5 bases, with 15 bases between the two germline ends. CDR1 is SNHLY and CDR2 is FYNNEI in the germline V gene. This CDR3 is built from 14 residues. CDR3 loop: CASRPQEAVDTQYF. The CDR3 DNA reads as TGTGCCAGCAGACCACAGGAGGCGGTAGATACGCAGTATTTT. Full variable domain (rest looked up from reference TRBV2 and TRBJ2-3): EPEVTQTPSHQVTQMGQEVILRCVPISNHLYFYWYRQILGQKVEFLVSFYNNEISEKSEIFDDQFSVERPDGSNFTLKIRSTKLEDSAMYFCASRPQEAVDTQYFGPGTRLTVL.

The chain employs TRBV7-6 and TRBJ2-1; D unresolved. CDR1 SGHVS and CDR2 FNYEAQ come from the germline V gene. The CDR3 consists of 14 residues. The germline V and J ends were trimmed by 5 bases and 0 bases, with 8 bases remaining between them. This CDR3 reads CASSPLSSYNEQFF. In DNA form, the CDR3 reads TGTGCCAGCAGCCCTTTGAGCTCCTACAATGAGCAGTTCTTC.